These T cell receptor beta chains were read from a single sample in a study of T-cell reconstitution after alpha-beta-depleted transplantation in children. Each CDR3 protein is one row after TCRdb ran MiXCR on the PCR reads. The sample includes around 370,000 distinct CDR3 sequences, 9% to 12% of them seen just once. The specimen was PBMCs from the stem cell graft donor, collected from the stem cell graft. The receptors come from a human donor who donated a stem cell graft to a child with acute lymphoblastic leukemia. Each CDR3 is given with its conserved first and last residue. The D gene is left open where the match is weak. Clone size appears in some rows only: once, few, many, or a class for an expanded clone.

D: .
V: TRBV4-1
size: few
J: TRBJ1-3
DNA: TGCGCCAGCAGCCAAGTCCCGAAGGAAAACACCATATATTTT
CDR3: CASSQVPKENTIYF

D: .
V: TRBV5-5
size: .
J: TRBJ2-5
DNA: TGTGCCAGCAGCCTGAGCCCTTTAGGGAAACAAGAGACCCAGTACTTC
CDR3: CASSLSPLGKQETQYF

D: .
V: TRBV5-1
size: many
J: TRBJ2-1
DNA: TGCGCCAGCAGCCGCGGGACATCTTCCTACAATGAGCAGTTCTTC
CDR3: CASSRGTSSYNEQFF

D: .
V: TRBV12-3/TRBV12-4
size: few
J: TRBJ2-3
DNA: TGTGCCAGCAGTCCCGGCCCCGTCCCCACAGATACGCAGTATTTT
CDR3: CASSPGPVPTDTQYF

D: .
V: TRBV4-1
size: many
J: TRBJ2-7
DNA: TGCGCCAGCAGCGGTACTGGCCTATCCTACGAGCAGTACTTC
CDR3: CASSGTGLSYEQYF

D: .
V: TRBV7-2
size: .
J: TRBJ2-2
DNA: TGTGGCAGCAGCTTAAACAGACCAAACACCGGGGAGCTGTTTTTT
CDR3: CGSSLNRPNTGELFF

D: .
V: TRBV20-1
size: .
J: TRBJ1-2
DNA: TGCAGTGCTCTCCCGACCGGGACCGGGGGAGGCTATGGCTACACCTTC
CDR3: CSALPTGTGGGYGYTF

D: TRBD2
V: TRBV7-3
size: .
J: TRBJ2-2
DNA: TGTGCCAGCAGCTTAGGGACTAGCAGACTCACCGGGGAGCTGTTTTTT
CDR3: CASSLGTSRLTGELFF

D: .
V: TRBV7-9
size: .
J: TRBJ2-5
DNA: TGTGCCAGCAGCCAACACGGCGTCTGGCTGGGGCAAGAGACCCAGTACTTC
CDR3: CASSQHGVWLGQETQYF

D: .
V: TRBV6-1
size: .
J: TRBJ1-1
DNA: TGTGCCAGCAGTGAAAGTAACACTGAAGCTTTCTTT
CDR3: CASSESNTEAFF

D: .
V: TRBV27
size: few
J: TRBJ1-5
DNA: TGTGCCAGCGGGCTAGGACAGAGTTTCAATCAGCCCCAGCATTTT
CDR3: CASGLGQSFNQPQHF

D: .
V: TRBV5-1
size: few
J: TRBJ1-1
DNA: TGCGCCAGCAGCTTGGAGACGGGGGGCTGGAACACTGAAGCTTTCTTT
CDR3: CASSLETGGWNTEAFF

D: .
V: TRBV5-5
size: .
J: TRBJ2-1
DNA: TGTGCCAGCAGCTCACAGGGCCATGAGCAGTTCTTC
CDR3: CASSSQGHEQFF

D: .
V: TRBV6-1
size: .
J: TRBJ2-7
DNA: TGTGCCAGCAGGCGGCAGGGAAACTACGAGCAGTACTTC
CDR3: CASRRQGNYEQYF

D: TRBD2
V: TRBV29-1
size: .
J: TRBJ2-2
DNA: TGCAGCGTCCGAGGGGGGTCTAGCGGGAGCGCCGGGGAGCTGTTTTTT
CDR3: CSVRGGSSGSAGELFF

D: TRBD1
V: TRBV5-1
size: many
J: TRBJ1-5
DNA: TGCGCCAGCAGCTTGACAGGGGGCTATCATCAGCCCCAGCATTTT
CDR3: CASSLTGGYHQPQHF

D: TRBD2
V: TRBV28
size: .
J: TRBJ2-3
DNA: TGTGCCAGCCGTTGGGCTAGCGGGAGGAGCGATACGCAGTATTTT
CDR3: CASRWASGRSDTQYF

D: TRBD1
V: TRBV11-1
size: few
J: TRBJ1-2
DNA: TGTGCCAGCAGCGCCGGACAGGGGAATGATGGCTACACCTTC
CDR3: CASSAGQGNDGYTF

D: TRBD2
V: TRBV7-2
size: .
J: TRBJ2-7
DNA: TGTGCCAGCAGCTTTAGACTAGCGGGACGTGCCTACGAGCAGTACTTC
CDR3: CASSFRLAGRAYEQYF

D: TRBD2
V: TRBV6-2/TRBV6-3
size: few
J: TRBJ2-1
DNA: TGTGCCAGCAGTCGGACTAGCGGGACGTGGGATGAGCAGTTCTTC
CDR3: CASSRTSGTWDEQFF

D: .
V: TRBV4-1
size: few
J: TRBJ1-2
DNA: TGCGCCAGCAGCCCCCTGGGGAGCCTAAACTATGGCTACACCTTC
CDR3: CASSPLGSLNYGYTF

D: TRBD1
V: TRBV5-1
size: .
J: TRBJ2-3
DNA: TGCGCCAGCAGCATACCAGGGGGAGATACGCAGTATTTT
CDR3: CASSIPGGDTQYF

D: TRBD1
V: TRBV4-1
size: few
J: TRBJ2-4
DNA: TGCGCCAGCAGCCAAGAGGCCCCGACAGGGCCCGTGGGAGCCAAAAACATTCAGTACTTC
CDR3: CASSQEAPTGPVGAKNIQYF

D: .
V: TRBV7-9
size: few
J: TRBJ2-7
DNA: TGTGCCAGCAGCTTGGTCGGGGAGGAAGAGCAGTACTTC
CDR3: CASSLVGEEEQYF

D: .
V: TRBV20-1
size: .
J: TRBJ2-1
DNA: TGCAGTGCCGCCGGGCATGGGGCGGGACTGAATGAGCAGTTCTTC
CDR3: CSAAGHGAGLNEQFF

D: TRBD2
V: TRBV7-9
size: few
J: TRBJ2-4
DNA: TGTGCCAGCAGCGGGACTAGCGGGAGTCGGTGGGACATTCAGTACTTC
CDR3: CASSGTSGSRWDIQYF

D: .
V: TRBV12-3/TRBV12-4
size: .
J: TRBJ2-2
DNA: TGTGCCAGCAGCCCGAGGGTCGGCGGGGAGCTGTTTTTT
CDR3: CASSPRVGGELFF

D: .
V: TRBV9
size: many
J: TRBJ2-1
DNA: TGTGCCAGCAGCGCCCCTCGGGGACACAATGAGCAGTTCTTC
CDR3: CASSAPRGHNEQFF

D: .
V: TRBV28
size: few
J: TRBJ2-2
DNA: TGTGCCAGCAGTTTATCGAGACTAGGGAGGACCGGGGAGCTGTTTTTT
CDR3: CASSLSRLGRTGELFF

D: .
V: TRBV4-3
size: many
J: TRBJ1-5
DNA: TGCGCCAGCAGCCAAGATCGGGCAGGGGGCAATCAGCCCCAGCATTTT
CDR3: CASSQDRAGGNQPQHF

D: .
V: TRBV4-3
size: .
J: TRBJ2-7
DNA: TGCGCCAGCAGCCAAGGATTCAGGGAGGCCTACGAGCAGTACTTC
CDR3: CASSQGFREAYEQYF

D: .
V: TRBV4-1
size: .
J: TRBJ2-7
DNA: TGCGCCAGCAGCCAAGAAGGGTTCAGGGATTACGAGCAGTACTTC
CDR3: CASSQEGFRDYEQYF

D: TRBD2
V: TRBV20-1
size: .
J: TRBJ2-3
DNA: TGCAGTGCTAGAGTGGCTAGCGGGGCCACAGATACGCAGTATTTT
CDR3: CSARVASGATDTQYF

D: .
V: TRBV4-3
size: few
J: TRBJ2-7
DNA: TGCGCCAGCAGCCAAGATTTCGGACAGTTTTTCTACGAGCAGTACTTC
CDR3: CASSQDFGQFFYEQYF

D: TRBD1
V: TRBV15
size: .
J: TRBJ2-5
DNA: TGTGCCACCAGCTCCGGGACAGGGGGTTTGAGGGAGACCCAGTACTTC
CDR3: CATSSGTGGLRETQYF